This T cell receptor beta chain derives from a study of T cells expressing NK-cell markers. Study overall: Sorted CD3+CD56-NKG2C+, CD3+CD56+NKG2C+ and CD3+CD56+NKG2C- T cells supplied the TCR beta repertoires. The sequencing cohort of eight donors included seven HCMV-seropositive individuals and one seronegative individual.

This CDR3 has 13 residues. Germline loops: CDR1 MDHEN, CDR2 SYDVKM. The TCR beta cDNA came from 5'RACE template switching with UMIs. TCRdb re-analyzed the 5' RACE reads; it lists each CDR3 protein once, without DNA. The listing contains some 440,000 distinct CDR3 sequences. The sequence derives from a woman aged 45-60 years in good health. Sequenced sample: blood T cells: a sorted CD56 or NKG2C T cell subset, CD4+ or CD8+ T cells, or bulk PBMC T cells (not recorded which). The rearrangement links TRBV28 to TRBJ2-5; the TRBD1 assignment by TCRdb is unverifiable without DNA. Here the CDR3 reads CASGDRDQETQYF.